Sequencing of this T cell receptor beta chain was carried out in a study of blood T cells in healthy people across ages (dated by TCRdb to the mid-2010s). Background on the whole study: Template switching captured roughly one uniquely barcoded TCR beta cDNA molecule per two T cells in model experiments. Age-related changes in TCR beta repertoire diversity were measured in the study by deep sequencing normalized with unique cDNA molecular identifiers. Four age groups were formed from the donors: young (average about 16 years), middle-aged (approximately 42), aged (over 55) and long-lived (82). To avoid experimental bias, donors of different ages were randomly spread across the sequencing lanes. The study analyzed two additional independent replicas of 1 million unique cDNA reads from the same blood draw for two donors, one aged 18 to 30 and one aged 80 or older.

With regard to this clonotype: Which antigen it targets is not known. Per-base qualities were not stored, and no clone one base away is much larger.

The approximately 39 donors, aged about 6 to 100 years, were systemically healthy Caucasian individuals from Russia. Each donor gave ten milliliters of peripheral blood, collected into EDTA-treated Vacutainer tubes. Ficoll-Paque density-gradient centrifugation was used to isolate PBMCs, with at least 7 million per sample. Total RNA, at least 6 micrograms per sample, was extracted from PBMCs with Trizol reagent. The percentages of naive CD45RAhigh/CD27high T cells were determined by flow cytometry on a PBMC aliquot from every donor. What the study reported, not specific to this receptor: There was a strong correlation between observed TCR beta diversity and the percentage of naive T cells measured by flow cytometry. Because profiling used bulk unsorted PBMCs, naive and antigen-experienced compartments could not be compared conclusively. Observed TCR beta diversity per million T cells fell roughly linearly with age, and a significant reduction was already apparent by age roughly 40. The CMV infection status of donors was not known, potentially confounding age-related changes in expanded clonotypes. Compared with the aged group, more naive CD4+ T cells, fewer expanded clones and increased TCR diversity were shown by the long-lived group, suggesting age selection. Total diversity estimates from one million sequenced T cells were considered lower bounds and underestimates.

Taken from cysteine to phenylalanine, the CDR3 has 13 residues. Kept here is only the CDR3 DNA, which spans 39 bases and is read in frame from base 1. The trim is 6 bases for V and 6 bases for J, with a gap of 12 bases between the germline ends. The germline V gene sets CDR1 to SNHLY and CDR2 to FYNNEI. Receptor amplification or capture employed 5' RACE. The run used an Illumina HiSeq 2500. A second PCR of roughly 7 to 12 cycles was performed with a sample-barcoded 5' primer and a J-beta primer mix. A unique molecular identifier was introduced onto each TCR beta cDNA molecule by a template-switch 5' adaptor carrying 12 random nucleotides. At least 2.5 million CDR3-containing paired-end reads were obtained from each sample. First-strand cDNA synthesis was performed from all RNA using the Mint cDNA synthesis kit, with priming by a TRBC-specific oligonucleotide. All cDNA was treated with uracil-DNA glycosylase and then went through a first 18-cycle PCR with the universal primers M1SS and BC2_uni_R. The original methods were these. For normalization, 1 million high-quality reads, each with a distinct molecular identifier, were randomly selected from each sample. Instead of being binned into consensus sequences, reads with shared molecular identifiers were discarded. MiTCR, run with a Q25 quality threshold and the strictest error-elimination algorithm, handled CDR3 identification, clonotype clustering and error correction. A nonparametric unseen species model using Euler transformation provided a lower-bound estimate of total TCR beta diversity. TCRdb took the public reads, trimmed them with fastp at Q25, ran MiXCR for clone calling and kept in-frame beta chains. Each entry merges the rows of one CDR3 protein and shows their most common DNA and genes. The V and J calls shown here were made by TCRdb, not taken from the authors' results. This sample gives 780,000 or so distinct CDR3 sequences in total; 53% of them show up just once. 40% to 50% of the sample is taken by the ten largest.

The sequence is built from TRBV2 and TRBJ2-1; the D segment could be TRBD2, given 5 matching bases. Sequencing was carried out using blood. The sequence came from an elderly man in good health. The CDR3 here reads CASSAGSVNEQFF. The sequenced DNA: TGTGCCAGCAGCGCGGGTAGCGTCAATGAGCAGTTCTTC. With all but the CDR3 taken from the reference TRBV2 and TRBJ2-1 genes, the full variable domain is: EPEVTQTPSHQVTQMGQEVILRCVPISNHLYFYWYRQILGQKVEFLVSFYNNEISEKSEIFDDQFSVERPDGSNFTLKIRSTKLEDSAMYFCASSAGSVNEQFFGPGTRLTVL.